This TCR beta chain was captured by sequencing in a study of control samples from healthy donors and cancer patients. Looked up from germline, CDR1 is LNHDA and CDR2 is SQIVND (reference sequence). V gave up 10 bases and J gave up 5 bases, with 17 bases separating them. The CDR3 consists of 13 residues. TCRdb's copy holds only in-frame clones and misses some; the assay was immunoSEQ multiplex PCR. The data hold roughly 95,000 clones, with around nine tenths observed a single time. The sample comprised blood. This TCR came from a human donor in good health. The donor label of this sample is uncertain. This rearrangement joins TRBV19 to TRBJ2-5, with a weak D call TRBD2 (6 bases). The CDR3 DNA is TGTGCCACTACCCCCGGGGGTGGCGAGACCCAGTACTTC. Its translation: CATTPGGGETQYF. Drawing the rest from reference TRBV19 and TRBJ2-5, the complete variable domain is DGGITQSPKYLFRKEGQNVTLSCEQNLNHDAMYWYRQDPGQGLRLIYYSQIVNDFQKGDIAEGYSVSREKKESFPLTVTSAQKNPTAFYLCATTPGGGETQYFGPGTRLLVL.